This TCR beta chain was recovered during a study of blood T cell repertoires in COVID-19. Produced via immunoSEQ multiplex PCR; TCRdb's table is partial and in-frame only. Here the sample spans around 210,000 clones, roughly four fifths being singletons. V was clipped by 8 bases and J by 5 bases, with 13 bases between them. The germline CDR1 and CDR2 sequences are MNHEY and SVGAGI. The CDR3 has 13 residues. V and J are TRBV6-5 and TRBJ1-5; tentative D call: TRBD1 (5 bases). The clonotype originates from a woman over 75 with COVID-19, enrolled during active disease. Sequencing was carried out using peripheral blood. The CDR3 region has the DNA TGTGCCAGCGGGTTATCAGGGTATCAGCCCCAGCATTTT. Translated, it gives CASGLSGYQPQHF.